These 16 T cell receptor beta chains came from one sample sequenced in a study of OX40 agonist ivuxolimab in advanced cancers. Libraries were prepared by immunoSEQ multiplex PCR; TCRdb keeps only in-frame clonotypes and omits some of them. The sample has roughly 81,000 clones, 80% to 90% seen once; the top ten hold approximately 5.1%. This sample comprised CD4+ or CD8+ T cells sorted from blood, obtained in a trial of the OX40 agonist ivuxolimab. All receptors come from an adult with an advanced solid tumor such as melanoma, head and neck, liver or kidney cancer.

The chain couples TRBV7-9 to TRBJ1-2, with D possibly matching TRBD1 (5 bases). Germline CDR1 and CDR2: SEHNR and FQNEAQ (reference sequence). Trimming pared 6 bases from V and 7 bases from J, leaving 15 bases between. This CDR3 contains 13 residues. This chain's CDR3 is CASSLEGFGGYTF. CDR3 coding DNA: TGTGCCAGCAGTCTTGAGGGGTTTGGTGGCTACACCTTC.

The rearrangement joins TRBV6-1 to TRBJ2-1; possible D gene TRBD1, 6 bases. The ends were cut back, 7 bases at V and 5 bases at J, with 18 bases in the middle. Germline V gene sequence: CDR1 MNHNS, CDR2 SASEGT. The CDR3 has 15 amino acids. The CDR3, as DNA: TGTGCCAGCATGCGGACCAGGGGTGGAGACAATGAGCAGTTCTTC. Translated: CASMRTRGGDNEQFF.

This clone appeared a single time. This chain connects TRBV7-2 to TRBJ2-1; no reliable D call. This CDR3 has 12 residues. Germline lookup yields CDR1 SGHTA and CDR2 FQGNSA. V was clipped by 3 bases and J by 1 base, with 1 base between them. The CDR3: CASSFSYNEQFF. CDR3 in DNA: TGTGCCAGCAGCTTTTCCTACAATGAGCAGTTCTTC.

The genes are TRBV12-5 and TRBJ2-3; 7 bases are a match to TRBD1. This CDR3 region has 15 residues. V was pared by 6 bases and J by 4 bases, with 10 bases of the junction left unmatched. CDR1 is LGHNT and CDR2 is FRNRAP in the germline V gene. The DNA for the CDR3 is TGTGCTAGTGGCCCAGACAGGGAATGGGCAGATACGCAGTATTTT. It is translated as CASGPDREWADTQYF.

V usage is TRBV6-4 and J usage is TRBJ2-4; TRBD2 matches 7 bases. After removal of 6 bases from V and 1 base from J, the junction contained 3 bases not matched to a gene. CDR1 and CDR2 from the germline V gene are MRHNA and SNTAGT. CDR3 length: 14 residues. The CDR3 DNA reads TGTGCCAGCAGAAGTAGCGGGGCCAAAAACATTCAGTACTTC. It translates to CASRSSGAKNIQYF.

The chain combines TRBV4-1 with TRBJ2-1; the match to TRBD2 covers 12 bases. With V trimmed by 1 base and J by 9 bases, 4 bases remained unmatched. CDR1 MGHRA and CDR2 YSYEKL come from the germline V gene. The CDR3 sequence is 15 residues long. The CDR3 protein is CASSQGTSGKSEQFF. The DNA of the CDR3 is TGCGCCAGCAGCCAAGGGACTAGCGGGAAAAGTGAGCAGTTCTTC.

The rearrangement uses TRBV7-9 and TRBJ1-1; 9 bases agree with TRBD1. Germline trimming cut 5 bases from V and 0 bases from J; bases unmatched to any gene: 13. Germline lookup yields CDR1 SEHNR and CDR2 FQNEAQ (reference sequence). The CDR3 has 18 residues. CDR3 loop: CASSLAGTGTYMNTEAFF. The CDR3, as DNA: TGTGCCAGCAGCCTCGCCGGGACAGGGACATACATGAACACTGAAGCTTTCTTT.

The chain uses TRBV9 and TRBJ2-3, with D possibly called TRBD1 or TRBD2 (5 bases each). The CDR3 runs to 16 residues. Germline V gene data show CDR1 as SGDLS and CDR2 as YYNGEE. V lost 2 bases and J 3 bases, leaving 16 bases between the germline ends. Here the CDR3 DNA reads TGTGCCAGCAGCGTCCTACCACTAGGGACGACAGATACGCAGTATTTT. This gives the protein CASSVLPLGTTDTQYF. The full variable domain, rest sourced from reference TRBV9 and TRBJ2-3, is DSGVTQTPKHLITATGQRVTLRCSPRSGDLSVYWYQQSLDQGLQFLIQYYNGEERAKGNILERFSAQQFPDLHSELNLSSLELGDSALYFCASSVLPLGTTDTQYFGPGTRLTVL.

The rearrangement uses TRBV2 and TRBJ1-2; no definite D call. Germline loops: CDR1 SNHLY, CDR2 FYNNEI. V was clipped by 4 bases and J by 6 bases, with 15 bases between them. The CDR3 spans 14 residues. The CDR3 reads CASSVGPRPDGYTF. Written as DNA, the CDR3 is TGTGCCAGCAGTGTAGGCCCGAGGCCCGATGGCTACACCTTC. The complete variable domain, with remaining parts taken from reference TRBV2 and TRBJ1-2, reads EPEVTQTPSHQVTQMGQEVILRCVPISNHLYFYWYRQILGQKVEFLVSFYNNEISEKSEIFDDQFSVERPDGSNFTLKIRSTKLEDSAMYFCASSVGPRPDGYTFGSGTRLTVV.

This chain joins TRBV4-1 and TRBJ2-5, with a weak D call TRBD1 (5 bases). Matching the DNA end better, TRBJ2-7 makes the J call doubtful. Germline-derived CDR1 and CDR2 are MGHRA and YSYEKL. This CDR3 contains 15 residues. CDR3 amino acids: CASSQQGFAYYEQYF. Written as DNA, the CDR3 is TGCGCCAGCAGCCAACAGGGTTTCGCGTACTACGAGCAGTACTTC.

Regarding this clone: In the same sample, other DNA sequences code for this CDR3. The V gene is TRBV5-1, the J gene TRBJ1-3; possible D gene TRBD1, 5 bases. There are 15 residues in the CDR3. CDR1 is SGHRS, CDR2 YFSETQ, per germline. The V and J ends lost 4 bases and 2 bases respectively, with 13 bases between them. CDR3 amino acids: CASSLGVPPGNTIYF. CDR3 nucleotides: TGCGCCAGCAGCCTAGGGGTCCCCCCTGGAAACACCATATATTTT. Looking up the rest from reference TRBV5-1 and TRBJ1-3 gives the full variable domain: KAGVTQTPRYLIKTRGQQVTLSCSPISGHRSVSWYQQTPGQGLQFLFEYFSETQRNKGNFPGRFSGRQFSNSRSEMNVSTLELGDSALYLCASSLGVPPGNTIYFGEGSWLTVV.

The chain employs TRBV6-1 and TRBJ1-2, with D tentatively TRBD1 (6 bases). V was cut by 7 bases and J by 7 bases, with 16 bases left in between. The CDR3 contains 13 residues. Germline V gene lookup returns CDR1 MNHNS and CDR2 SASEGT. The CDR3 spells CASILGTNGGYTF. The CDR3 region has the DNA TGTGCCAGCATTCTCGGGACAAATGGTGGCTACACCTTC.

This clone was found a few times. This chain uses TRBV5-6 with TRBJ2-3, with 7 bases aligning to TRBD1. The CDR3 runs 14 residues. Germline trimming cut 4 bases from V and 6 bases from J; bases unmatched to any gene: 8. CDR1 SGHDT and CDR2 YYEEEE come from the germline V gene. The CDR3 reads CASSLWDSRDTQYF. CDR3 bases: TGTGCCAGCAGCCTTTGGGACAGCAGGGATACGCAGTATTTT.

This chain uses TRBV9 with TRBJ1-2; D is undetermined. The CDR3 is 15 amino acids. V gave up 0 bases and J gave up 4 bases, with 13 bases separating them. Germline V gene lookup returns CDR1 SGDLS and CDR2 YYNGEE. The DNA for the CDR3 is TGTGCCAGCAGCGTAGTAGGCCTCGAGATCTATGGCTACACCTTC. It specifies CASSVVGLEIYGYTF.

The chain carries TRBV5-4 and TRBJ2-3; 11 bases fit TRBD2. V gave up 1 base and J gave up 1 base; unmatched junction bases: 8. The length of the CDR3 is 18 residues. From germline, CDR1 is SGHNT and CDR2 YYREEE (reference sequence). The chain's CDR3 is CASSLTSGRRARTDTQYF. Written as DNA, the CDR3 is TGTGCCAGCAGCTTGACTAGCGGGAGACGGGCACGCACAGATACGCAGTATTTT.

J is TRBJ1-4 and V is TRBV21-1; the table's TRBD1 call for D was not verified on the DNA. TRBV21-1 is flagged as a pseudogene. CDR3 size: 13 residues. This chain's CDR3 is CASSKGPTEKLFF. CDR3 in DNA: TGTGCCAGCAGCAAAGGGCCAACTGAAAAACTGTTTTTT.